This is a list of T cell receptor beta chains from one sample in a study of T cell repertoires in cytomegalovirus infection. MiXCR, run by TCRdb on the reads, gives a single entry per CDR3 protein. In the table there are 450,000 to 550,000 distinct CDR3 sequences, about 17% of which are singletons. Source material: CD8+ T cells from PBMCs. These receptors came from a human donor in good health (CMV status not recorded). Some clones in this sample may be carry-over from other donors' samples. The CDR3 runs from the conserved cysteine through the conserved F or W.

length | V | CDR3
13 | TRBV7-9 | CASSYRQEQKAFF
15 | TRBV7-9 | CASSSSSGSPGEQYF
14 | TRBV29-1 | CSVPGGYYVTEAFF
17 | TRBV12-3/TRBV12-4 | CASRPSSRFKNTGELFF
15 | TRBV2 | CASRDTPLGDYGYTF
16 | TRBV7-6 | CASSNPGQSSYNEQFF
14 | TRBV7-9 | CASSLSGETYEQYF
16 | TRBV7-6 | CASSSGGGGPNQPQHF
17 | TRBV27 | CASTHLGAGGLSGELFF
13 | TRBV7-3 | CASSLIPGREQFF
19 | TRBV11-2 | CASSLDPDEMVASTDTQYF
15 | TRBV9 | CASSVMGRKTDTQYF
12 | TRBV7-9 | CASSLAGNTQYF
13 | TRBV12-3/TRBV12-4 | CASPIAGTGELFF
15 | TRBV28 | CASSSRLALHNEQFF
17 | TRBV5-4 | CASSLGQGRPGETEAFF
14 | TRBV27 | CASRPTGRNSPLHF
18 | TRBV5-1 | CASRGLAGGPQRTDTQYF
13 | TRBV7-6 | CASSHRHEETQYF
13 | TRBV11-2 | CASSSRGGYEQYF
14 | TRBV7-3 | CASSPSGGHNEQFF
15 | TRBV12-3/TRBV12-4 | CASRQKQGFGYEQYF
14 | TRBV10-3 | CAISEPSPPYEQYF
16 | TRBV6-4 | CASSDSIGTRHYEQFF
14 | TRBV7-3 | CASSPGGGKNEQYF
19 | TRBV24-1 | CATSDPGTSGRGGTDTQYF
16 | TRBV11-3 | CASSPGGQGSYNEQFF
16 | TRBV7-2 | CASSFGSGSITDTQYF
16 | TRBV25-1 | CASSSRLTGEVQPQHF